The source of this T cell receptor (beta chain) is a study of a mutant IDH1 vaccine in newly diagnosed glioma. Study summary: Vaccination started 4-6 weeks after radiotherapy alone, or with temozolomide cycles.

General study findings and limits: Among patients, nearly 95% showed immune responses induced by the vaccine.

Per germline, CDR1 MNHNY and CDR2 SVGAGI (reference sequence). Trimming removed 6 bases from V and 0 bases from J; junction bases left unmatched: 4. The CDR3 contains 15 residues. About this clone itself: Its antigen is as yet unknown.

Time point here: week 5, during vaccination. Every vaccine dose comprised 300 ug of mutant IDH1 20-mer peptide plus topical imiquimod. Libraries were prepared by immunoSEQ multiplex PCR; TCRdb keeps only in-frame clonotypes and omits some of them. Here the sample spans just under 80,000 clones, more than 85% being singletons. The chain is built from TRBV6-6 and TRBJ1-4, with 7 bases aligning to TRBD1. The source is a woman between 50 and 59 years old with glioma. Sequencing used PBMCs, obtained from a glioma patient whose treatment included an IDH1 peptide vaccine. CDR3 DNA sequence: TGTGCCAGCAGGACAGGGATTGCAACTAATGAAAAACTGTTTTTT. This codes for CASRTGIATNEKLFF.